The 27 T cell receptor beta chains in this list originate from one sample, sequenced in a study of blood T cell repertoires in COVID-19. Sequencing used immunoSEQ multiplex PCR; TCRdb keeps in-frame clones, though not all of them. Of some 70,000 clones listed, 65% to 90% were seen once; the top ten hold 1.4% to 1.5%. Sequenced material: peripheral blood. These receptors originate from a woman aged 60-70 years with acute or convalescent COVID-19.

The chain carries TRBV9 and TRBJ1-3; D is perhaps TRBD1 (5 bases). This CDR3 is 15 amino acids long. CDR1 and CDR2 (germline): SGDLS, YYNGEE. Trimming shortened V by 4 bases and J by 2 bases, and 13 bases separated the two germline ends. The CDR3 is CASSFGGVAGNTIYF. CDR3 bases: TGTGCCAGCAGCTTCGGGGGGGTTGCTGGAAACACCATATATTTT.

This chain links TRBV24-1 with TRBJ2-2, with 8 bases matching TRBD1. With V trimmed by 4 bases and J by 0 bases, 3 bases remained unmatched. Per the germline V gene, CDR1 is KGHDR and CDR2 is SFDVKD. This CDR3 has 16 residues. The DNA for the CDR3 is TGTGCCACCAGTGACCGGACAGGGTCGAACACCGGGGAGCTGTTTTTT. Amino acid sequence: CATSDRTGSNTGELFF.

The rearrangement links TRBV28 to TRBJ1-6; D is unclear. The CDR3 length is 15 residues. Trimming removed 5 bases from V and 0 bases from J, with 8 bases in between. Germline V gives CDR1 MDHEN, CDR2 SYDVKM. The CDR3 loop is CASSGPYSYNSPLHF. CDR3 in DNA: TGTGCCAGCAGTGGGCCTTACTCCTATAATTCACCCCTCCACTTT.

The rearrangement uses TRBV9 and TRBJ2-3; TRBD2 aligns across 10 bases. Germline loops: CDR1 SGDLS, CDR2 YYNGEE. The CDR3 sequence is 18 residues long. After removal of 0 bases from V and 6 bases from J, the junction contained 13 bases not matched to a gene. The CDR3 protein is CASSVATSSGGNFDTQYF. In nucleotides, the CDR3 is TGTGCCAGCAGCGTAGCTACAAGTAGCGGGGGGAACTTCGATACGCAGTATTTT.

The V gene is TRBV5-1, the J gene TRBJ2-1; 10 nucleotides align to TRBD1. CDR1 and CDR2 from the germline V gene are SGHRS and YFSETQ. The CDR3 loop spans 15 amino acids. J lost 4 bases, V lost 6 bases, and 7 bases had no gene match. CDR3 DNA sequence: TGCGCCAGCAAACCGACAGGGGGCCCTTACAATGAGCAGTTCTTC. Amino acid sequence: CASKPTGGPYNEQFF.

The chain has TRBV7-9 and TRBJ1-2; a possible D gene is TRBD1 (6 bases). The CDR3 has 14 residues. Germline V gene lookup returns CDR1 SEHNR and CDR2 FQNEAQ (reference sequence). Trimming cost V 5 bases and J 8 bases, with 18 bases left between them. The DNA for the CDR3 is TGTGCCAGCAGCGCGAACAGGGAGTCGGACGGCTACACCTTC. Translation gives CASSANRESDGYTF.

The genes are TRBV29-1 and TRBJ2-7; 11 nucleotides match TRBD2. Germline trimming cut 4 bases from V and 4 bases from J; bases unmatched to any gene: 6. CDR1 is SQVTM, CDR2 ANQGSEA, per germline. The CDR3 contains 14 residues. Written as DNA, the CDR3 is TGCAGCGTTGCCTTCACTAGCGGGGGTTACGAGCAGTACTTC. Its translation: CSVAFTSGGYEQYF.

The chain couples TRBV3-1 (or the pseudogene TRBV3-2) to TRBJ1-1; the match to TRBD1 covers 7 bases. The CDR3 has 15 residues. Trimming at V came to 5 bases and at J to 3 bases, leaving 9 bases not matched to a gene. From germline, CDR1 is LGHDT and CDR2 YNNKEL (reference sequence). CDR3 sequence: CASSFTGVGYTEAFF. For the CDR3, the DNA is TGTGCCAGCAGCTTTACAGGGGTTGGTTACACTGAAGCTTTCTTT.

The rearrangement joins TRBV3-1 (or the pseudogene TRBV3-2) to TRBJ2-5; the D gene is possibly TRBD2 (5 bases). V shed 3 bases and J shed 5 bases, with 10 bases lying between them. From germline, CDR1 is LGHDT and CDR2 YNNKEL (reference sequence). The CDR3 is 13 amino acids. CDR3 protein: CASSQRAAETQYF. CDR3 DNA sequence: TGTGCCAGCAGCCAGAGGGCAGCGGAGACCCAGTACTTC.

This chain joins TRBV12-3 or TRBV12-4 and TRBJ1-1; no clear D gene. The V gene lost 5 bases and the J gene lost 5 bases, with 12 bases spanning the gap. The CDR3 sequence is 13 residues long. The CDR3 region is CASSSMSGTEAFF. CDR3 in DNA: TGTGCCAGCAGTAGTATGTCCGGGACTGAAGCTTTCTTT.

The chain links TRBV11-3 to TRBJ1-1; no clear D. V was shortened by 11 bases and J by 3 bases, with 19 bases between the two germline ends. This CDR3 contains 14 residues. The V gene's germline CDR1 is SGHNT and CDR2 YENEEA. The CDR3 is CASSFEERYTEAFF. CDR3 DNA: TGTGCCTCCTCGTTTGAGGAGAGATACACTGAAGCTTTCTTT.

The chain uses TRBV27 and TRBJ2-3; TRBD2 matches at 10 bases. Germline V gene data show CDR1 as MNHEY and CDR2 as SMNVEV (reference sequence). This CDR3 has 18 amino acids. V gave up 2 bases and J gave up 3 bases; unmatched junction bases: 11. Here the CDR3 reads CASSLKASGSRRTDTQYF. Here the CDR3 DNA reads TGTGCCAGCAGTTTAAAGGCTAGCGGGAGTAGGAGGACAGATACGCAGTATTTT.

V usage is TRBV9 and J usage is TRBJ2-5, with 7 bases matching TRBD1. Per the germline V gene, CDR1 is SGDLS and CDR2 is YYNGEE. The CDR3 extends over 15 amino acids. The junction had 11 bases not matched to a gene; V was cut back by 4 bases and J by 5 bases. CDR3 sequence (DNA): TGTGCCAGCAGCTCCCAGGGGGAGTTATTGGAGACCCAGTACTTC. This codes for CASSSQGELLETQYF. Looking up the rest from reference TRBV9 and TRBJ2-5 gives the full variable domain: DSGVTQTPKHLITATGQRVTLRCSPRSGDLSVYWYQQSLDQGLQFLIQYYNGEERAKGNILERFSAQQFPDLHSELNLSSLELGDSALYFCASSSQGELLETQYFGPGTRLLVL.

This chain joins TRBV19 and TRBJ2-7, with 9 bases aligning to TRBD1. V shed 3 bases, J shed 3 bases, and the junction held 9 bases outside the gene matches. Germline values: CDR1 LNHDA, CDR2 SQIVND (reference sequence). The CDR3 extends over 16 amino acids. The CDR3 here is CASSIFFGTGNYEQYF. CDR3 nucleotide sequence: TGTGCCAGTAGTATTTTTTTCGGGACAGGGAACTACGAGCAGTACTTC.

This chain connects TRBV2 to TRBJ1-1, with D perhaps TRBD1 (6 bases). V was pared by 7 bases and J by 4 bases, with 19 bases between. Per germline, CDR1 SNHLY and CDR2 FYNNEI. The CDR3 consists of 15 residues. The CDR3 DNA is TGTGCCAGCACCGTACAGGGAACGCAGTCCACTGAAGCTTTCTTT. Protein product: CASTVQGTQSTEAFF. The full variable domain, rest sourced from reference TRBV2 and TRBJ1-1, is EPEVTQTPSHQVTQMGQEVILRCVPISNHLYFYWYRQILGQKVEFLVSFYNNEISEKSEIFDDQFSVERPDGSNFTLKIRSTKLEDSAMYFCASTVQGTQSTEAFFGQGTRLTVV.

The chain carries TRBV5-5 and TRBJ1-4; the D is unclear. V lost 2 bases to trimming and J lost 8 bases, with 7 bases between them. The germline CDR1 and CDR2 sequences are SGHKS and YYEKEE (reference sequence). The CDR3 covers 12 residues. This chain's CDR3 is CASSFSREKLFF. Here the CDR3 DNA reads TGTGCCAGCAGCTTTTCCAGGGAAAAACTGTTTTTT.

The chain uses TRBV18 and TRBJ1-1; TRBD1 aligns across 11 bases. J lost 2 bases, V lost 3 bases, and 2 bases had no gene match. Germline loops: CDR1 KGHSH, CDR2 LQKENI. This CDR3 region has 15 residues. Here the CDR3 reads CASSPGQGGNTEAFF. The CDR3 coding sequence is TGTGCCAGCTCACCGGGACAGGGGGGTAACACTGAAGCTTTCTTT.

The genes are TRBV5-1 and TRBJ2-5; TRBD1 aligns across 10 bases. Germline V gene data show CDR1 as SGHRS and CDR2 as YFSETQ. The ends lost 0 bases at V and 2 bases at J; junction bases unmatched: 4. The CDR3 sequence is 16 residues long. The CDR3 spells CASSLGGTGAQETQYF. CDR3 coding DNA: TGCGCCAGCAGCTTGGGGGGGACAGGGGCGCAAGAGACCCAGTACTTC. Full variable domain (missing parts from reference TRBV5-1 and TRBJ2-5): KAGVTQTPRYLIKTRGQQVTLSCSPISGHRSVSWYQQTPGQGLQFLFEYFSETQRNKGNFPGRFSGRQFSNSRSEMNVSTLELGDSALYLCASSLGGTGAQETQYFGPGTRLLVL.

The chain is built from TRBV19 and TRBJ2-1; 11 nucleotides match TRBD2. The germline CDR1 and CDR2 sequences are LNHDA and SQIVND (reference sequence). With V trimmed by 6 bases and J by 5 bases, 15 bases remained unmatched. This CDR3 has 18 amino acids. The CDR3 region is CASRLNQLGTSGNNEQFF. CDR3 nucleotides: TGTGCCAGTAGACTCAACCAACTCGGGACTAGCGGCAACAATGAGCAGTTCTTC.

The V and J genes are TRBV20-1 and TRBJ1-5; D is undetermined. CDR3 size: 15 residues. V shed 6 bases and J shed 5 bases, with 20 bases lying between them. Per germline, CDR1 DFQATT and CDR2 SNEGSKA (reference sequence). The CDR3 reads CSASKAGRMDQPQHF. CDR3 nucleotide sequence: TGCAGTGCGAGTAAGGCAGGTCGTATGGATCAGCCCCAGCATTTT.

The chain is built from TRBV2 and TRBJ1-3; no firm D call. V was shortened by 7 bases and J by 4 bases, with 17 bases between the two germline ends. This CDR3 spans 15 amino acids. Germline V gives CDR1 SNHLY, CDR2 FYNNEI. This CDR3 reads CASKIGMDPGNTIYF. In DNA, the CDR3 is TGTGCCAGCAAGATCGGGATGGATCCAGGAAACACCATATATTTT.

The chain combines TRBV28 with TRBJ2-4; the match to TRBD2 covers 7 bases. Germline V gene data show CDR1 as MDHEN and CDR2 as SYDVKM. V lost 4 bases, J lost 7 bases, and 10 bases stayed unmatched. The CDR3 is 15 amino acids. The CDR3: CASSSSGIIRNIQYF. In nucleotides, the CDR3 is TGTGCCAGCAGTTCTAGCGGTATTATCAGGAACATTCAGTACTTC.

The rearrangement uses TRBV25-1 and TRBJ1-1; TRBD1 matches 8 bases. V trimming: 5 bases; J trimming: 4 bases; junction bases outside the gene matches: 6. Germline V gene lookup returns CDR1 MGHDK and CDR2 SYGVNS. The CDR3 contains 14 residues. CDR3 nucleotides: TGTGCCAGCAGTACCCGGACAGGGCTCACTGAAGCTTTCTTT. It encodes CASSTRTGLTEAFF.

The chain uses TRBV7-9 and TRBJ2-5, with D maybe TRBD2 (6 bases). Germline V gene lookup returns CDR1 SEHNR and CDR2 FQNEAQ (reference sequence). There are 16 residues in the CDR3. The V end lost 1 base, the J end lost 4 bases, and 16 bases lay between the germline ends. Written as DNA, the CDR3 is TGTGCCAGCAGCTTAGTTGGGCTCCCCGGGGGAGAGACCCAGTACTTC. Protein sequence: CASSLVGLPGGETQYF.

The genes are TRBV24-1 and TRBJ2-2; 9 bases match TRBD1. Trimming at V came to 10 bases and at J to 6 bases, leaving 8 bases not matched to a gene. The length of the CDR3 is 14 residues. Germline V lookup: CDR1 KGHDR, CDR2 SFDVKD. In DNA form, the CDR3 reads TGTGCCACAGGGACAGGGATGTTTTCCGGGGAGCTGTTTTTT. This translates into CATGTGMFSGELFF.

This chain connects TRBV27 to TRBJ1-1; TRBD1 is a possible D gene (6 bases). V shed 7 bases and J shed 0 bases, with 15 bases lying between them. Per germline, CDR1 MNHEY and CDR2 SMNVEV (reference sequence). CDR3 length equals 15 residues. CDR3 sequence reads: CASKLQGHLNTEAFF. Written as DNA, the CDR3 is TGTGCCAGCAAACTACAGGGACACTTGAACACTGAAGCTTTCTTT.

DNA for the CDR3: TGTGCCAGCAGCTCGCAGCAGGGGTATAATTCACCCCTCCACTTT. Translation gives CASSSQQGYNSPLHF. This rearrangement joins TRBV7-6 to TRBJ1-6, with D perhaps TRBD1 (6 bases). V lost 4 bases and J 4 bases, leaving 11 bases between the germline ends. The CDR3 covers 15 residues. Looked up from germline, CDR1 is SGHVS and CDR2 is FNYEAQ. Looking up the rest from reference TRBV7-6 and TRBJ1-6 gives the full variable domain: GAGVSQSPRYKVTKRGQDVALRCDPISGHVSLYWYRQALGQGPEFLTYFNYEAQQDKSGLPNDRFSAERPEGSISTLTIQRTEQRDSAMYRCASSSQQGYNSPLHFGNGTRLTVT.